This is a list of T cell receptor beta chains from one sample in a study of cytomegalovirus exposure and HLA in healthy donors. TCRdb's copy holds only in-frame clones and misses some; the assay was immunoSEQ multiplex PCR. The repertoire holds under 200,000 clones, with approximately 87% as singletons. The sequencing input was PBMCs. Receptor source: a woman aged 25-40 years in good health and CMV-seronegative. Both conserved end residues are part of each CDR3. Each record gives: J gene, D gene, V gene, clone size, CDR3 protein, CDR3 DNA. The D gene is left open where the match is weak. The listing skips clone size in some rows; elsewhere it reads once, few, many or a size class.

J gene: TRBJ2-5
D gene: -
V gene: TRBV7-6
clone size: -
CDR3 protein: CASSNRGETQYF
CDR3 DNA: TGTGCCAGCAGCAACCGGGGGGAGACCCAGTACTTC

J gene: TRBJ2-7
D gene: TRBD1
V gene: TRBV29-1
clone size: -
CDR3 protein: CSVRTGSSYEQYF
CDR3 DNA: TGCAGCGTACGGACAGGGAGCTCCTACGAGCAGTACTTC

J gene: TRBJ2-3
D gene: TRBD2
V gene: TRBV4-2
clone size: -
CDR3 protein: CASSQDLAGGTDTQYF
CDR3 DNA: TGTGCCAGCAGCCAAGATTTAGCGGGGGGCACAGATACGCAGTATTTT

J gene: TRBJ1-4
D gene: -
V gene: TRBV5-7
clone size: once
CDR3 protein: CASSPGQAHPATNEKLFF
CDR3 DNA: TGTGCCAGCAGCCCGGGACAAGCCCACCCTGCAACTAATGAAAAACTGTTTTTT

J gene: TRBJ1-2
D gene: TRBD1
V gene: TRBV27
clone size: once
CDR3 protein: CASSFRDRGTHGYTF
CDR3 DNA: TGTGCCAGCAGTTTTAGGGACAGGGGAACCCATGGCTACACCTTC

J gene: TRBJ1-2
D gene: -
V gene: TRBV18
clone size: -
CDR3 protein: CASSPLERDGYTF
CDR3 DNA: TGTGCCAGCTCACCACTCGAAAGGGATGGCTACACCTTC

J gene: TRBJ2-5
D gene: TRBD2
V gene: TRBV7-2
clone size: -
CDR3 protein: CASTQRGGRLETQYF
CDR3 DNA: TGTGCCAGCACGCAACGGGGCGGGAGATTAGAGACCCAGTACTTC

J gene: TRBJ2-1
D gene: TRBD2
V gene: TRBV6-5
clone size: few
CDR3 protein: CASGTSGSKFF
CDR3 DNA: TGTGCCAGCGGGACTAGCGGGAGTAAGTTCTTC

J gene: TRBJ1-1
D gene: -
V gene: TRBV5-4
clone size: -
CDR3 protein: CASGPGDTEAFF
CDR3 DNA: TGTGCCAGCGGTCCCGGGGACACTGAAGCTTTCTTT

J gene: TRBJ1-1
D gene: TRBD1
V gene: TRBV11-2
clone size: -
CDR3 protein: CASSSSGTGGTEAFF
CDR3 DNA: TGTGCCAGCAGCTCATCCGGGACAGGAGGGACTGAAGCTTTCTTT

J gene: TRBJ2-3
D gene: -
V gene: TRBV4-3
clone size: -
CDR3 protein: CASSQDRGFGSTDTQYF
CDR3 DNA: TGCGCCAGCAGCCAAGATCGGGGTTTCGGGAGCACAGATACGCAGTATTTT

J gene: TRBJ2-3
D gene: -
V gene: TRBV15
clone size: -
CDR3 protein: CATSRDYSDTQYF
CDR3 DNA: TGTGCCACCAGCAGAGATTATTCAGATACGCAGTATTTT

J gene: TRBJ2-3
D gene: TRBD1
V gene: TRBV5-1
clone size: -
CDR3 protein: CASSLAGWDRGKDTQYF
CDR3 DNA: TGCGCCAGCAGCTTGGCCGGGTGGGACAGGGGTAAAGATACGCAGTATTTT

J gene: TRBJ1-3
D gene: -
V gene: TRBV5-1
clone size: once
CDR3 protein: CASSLATGYGNTIYF
CDR3 DNA: TGCGCCAGCAGCTTGGCCACTGGGTATGGAAACACCATATATTTT

J gene: TRBJ2-3
D gene: -
V gene: TRBV6-5
clone size: -
CDR3 protein: CASSYSSLGRDTQYF
CDR3 DNA: TGTGCCAGCAGTTACTCCTCTCTGGGCAGAGATACGCAGTATTTT

J gene: TRBJ2-5
D gene: -
V gene: TRBV19
clone size: -
CDR3 protein: CASSIDQGGQETQYF
CDR3 DNA: TGTGCCAGTAGTATAGATCAAGGGGGGCAAGAGACCCAGTACTTC

J gene: TRBJ1-2
D gene: TRBD1
V gene: TRBV6-5
clone size: -
CDR3 protein: CASSYSDRVLAGGYTF
CDR3 DNA: TGTGCCAGCAGTTACTCGGACAGGGTGTTAGCAGGTGGCTACACCTTC

J gene: TRBJ1-4
D gene: TRBD1
V gene: TRBV4-1
clone size: -
CDR3 protein: CASSQEVTGANEKLFF
CDR3 DNA: TGCGCCAGCAGCCAAGAGGTAACAGGGGCTAATGAAAAACTGTTTTTT

J gene: TRBJ2-3
D gene: TRBD2
V gene: TRBV29-1
clone size: -
CDR3 protein: CSVNRPSGTKVWEADTQYF
CDR3 DNA: TGCAGCGTGAACCGGCCTAGCGGGACCAAGGTATGGGAGGCAGATACGCAGTATTTT

J gene: TRBJ2-7
D gene: TRBD2
V gene: TRBV4-1
clone size: -
CDR3 protein: CASSLSGEYEQYF
CDR3 DNA: TGCGCCAGCAGCCTCAGCGGGGAGTACGAGCAGTACTTC

J gene: TRBJ1-1
D gene: TRBD1
V gene: TRBV5-1
clone size: -
CDR3 protein: CASSLTPGTGYQDAFF
CDR3 DNA: TGCGCCAGCAGCTTGACCCCCGGGACAGGGTATCAGGATGCTTTCTTT

J gene: TRBJ1-1
D gene: -
V gene: TRBV10-3
clone size: -
CDR3 protein: CAISAGVVSDEAFF
CDR3 DNA: TGTGCCATCTCAGCCGGAGTTGTCTCCGATGAAGCTTTCTTT

J gene: TRBJ2-1
D gene: TRBD1
V gene: TRBV28
clone size: -
CDR3 protein: CASSRPGTGGSGEQFF
CDR3 DNA: TGTGCCAGCAGTCGACCCGGGACAGGGGGAAGCGGTGAGCAGTTCTTC

J gene: TRBJ2-7
D gene: -
V gene: TRBV6-5
clone size: -
CDR3 protein: CASSYSGTEYEQYF
CDR3 DNA: TGTGCCAGCAGTTACTCCGGGACTGAGTACGAGCAGTACTTC

J gene: TRBJ2-7
D gene: -
V gene: TRBV29-1
clone size: -
CDR3 protein: CSVRRSGEQYF
CDR3 DNA: TGCAGCGTTCGGAGGTCGGGCGAGCAGTACTTC

J gene: TRBJ1-4
D gene: TRBD1
V gene: TRBV13
clone size: -
CDR3 protein: CASSFGQGITNEKLFF
CDR3 DNA: TGTGCCAGCAGCTTCGGACAGGGAATAACTAATGAAAAACTGTTTTTT

J gene: TRBJ2-3
D gene: -
V gene: TRBV18
clone size: -
CDR3 protein: CASSPERQADTDTQYF
CDR3 DNA: TGTGCCAGCTCACCTGAAAGACAGGCGGACACAGATACGCAGTATTTT

J gene: TRBJ2-1
D gene: -
V gene: TRBV4-2
clone size: -
CDR3 protein: CASSQEFIGNEQFF
CDR3 DNA: TGTGCCAGCAGCCAAGAATTTATTGGCAATGAGCAGTTCTTC

J gene: TRBJ1-4
D gene: TRBD1
V gene: TRBV9
clone size: -
CDR3 protein: CASSLMDRSNEKLFF
CDR3 DNA: TGTGCCAGCAGCTTGATGGACAGGAGTAATGAAAAACTGTTTTTT

J gene: TRBJ1-2
D gene: TRBD1
V gene: TRBV5-5
clone size: -
CDR3 protein: CASSLRDRHIYGYTF
CDR3 DNA: TGTGCCAGCAGCTTGAGGGACAGGCATATCTATGGCTACACCTTC

J gene: TRBJ2-1
D gene: TRBD2
V gene: TRBV9
clone size: -
CDR3 protein: CASSVASPARTSGSSNEQFF
CDR3 DNA: TGTGCCAGCAGCGTAGCTTCCCCGGCAAGGACTAGCGGGAGTTCAAATGAGCAGTTCTTC

J gene: TRBJ1-6
D gene: -
V gene: TRBV9
clone size: -
CDR3 protein: CASSEGVGYNSPLHF
CDR3 DNA: TGTGCCAGCAGCGAAGGGGTCGGCTATAATTCACCCCTCCACTTT

J gene: TRBJ2-5
D gene: TRBD1
V gene: TRBV30
clone size: -
CDR3 protein: CAWSLRGETQYF
CDR3 DNA: TGTGCCTGGAGTCTCAGGGGGGAGACCCAGTACTTC